This T cell receptor (beta chain) was recorded in a study of blood T cell repertoires in COVID-19. TCRdb's table, derived via immunoSEQ multiplex PCR, lists solely in-frame clones and lacks some. The profile shows 250,000 to 350,000 clones, roughly 84% of them singletons. The Seattle site enrolled patients during active infection and followed them longitudinally. The CDR3 runs to 14 residues. Germline V CDR1 and CDR2: MNHEY, SVGAGI. V lost 7 bases, J lost 6 bases, and 15 bases lay in between. The chain couples TRBV6-5 to TRBJ2-2, with D possibly being TRBD2 (6 bases). The receptor comes from a human donor with COVID-19, enrolled during active disease. The donor label of this sample is uncertain. The sequencing sample was made of peripheral blood. CDR3 nucleotides: TGTGCCAGCAATCGGGGGACCCAGGCCGGGGAGCTGTTTTTT. Residues: CASNRGTQAGELFF.